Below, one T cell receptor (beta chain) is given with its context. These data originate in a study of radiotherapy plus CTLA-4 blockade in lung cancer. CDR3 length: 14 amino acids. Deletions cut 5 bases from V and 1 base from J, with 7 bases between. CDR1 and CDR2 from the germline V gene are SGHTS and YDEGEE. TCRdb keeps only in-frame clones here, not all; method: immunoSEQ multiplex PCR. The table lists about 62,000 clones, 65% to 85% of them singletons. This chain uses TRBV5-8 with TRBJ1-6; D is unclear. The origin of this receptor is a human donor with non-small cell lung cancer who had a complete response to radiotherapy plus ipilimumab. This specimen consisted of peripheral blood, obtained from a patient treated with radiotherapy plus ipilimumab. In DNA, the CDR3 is TGTGCCAGCAGTAGCGGGTCCTATAATTCACCCCTCCACTTT. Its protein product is CASSSGSYNSPLHF.